Below are 30 T cell receptor beta chains sequenced from a single sample in a study of PD-L1 blockade in urothelial cancer. Some clones are missing from TCRdb's copy, which holds only in-frame ones; the method was immunoSEQ multiplex PCR. The sample contains roughly 100,000 clones, around four fifths of which appear only once. Time point in this sample: peripheral blood 6 weeks after treatment start. This specimen was PBMCs, taken around atezolizumab (anti-PD-L1) treatment. Source of these receptors: a man between 65 and 79 years old with urothelial cancer.

The chain carries TRBV5-6 and TRBJ1-3, with 8 bases that match TRBD1. J lost 0 bases, V lost 4 bases, and 6 bases had no gene match. Germline V lookup: CDR1 SGHDT, CDR2 YYEEEE. The CDR3 loop spans 16 amino acids. The CDR3 loop is CASSTDRGYSGNTIYF. In DNA, the CDR3 is TGTGCCAGCAGCACTGACAGGGGTTACTCTGGAAACACCATATATTTT.

The chain recombines TRBV7-3 with TRBJ2-1, with D perhaps matching TRBD2 (6 bases). This CDR3 has 16 residues. From germline, CDR1 is SGHTA and CDR2 FQGTGA. Trimming shortened V by 3 bases and J by 1 base, and 13 bases separated the two germline ends. CDR3 residues: CASSLMVRDSYNEQFF. In DNA form, the CDR3 reads TGTGCCAGCAGCTTGATGGTGCGGGATTCCTACAATGAGCAGTTCTTC.

The J gene is TRBJ2-7, the V gene TRBV4-2; D might be TRBD1 (6 bases). Germline values: CDR1 LGHNA, CDR2 YNFKEQ. The CDR3 is 14 amino acids. V was pared by 1 base and J by 0 bases, with 7 bases between. The CDR3 sequence: CASSQGTVSYEQYF. The CDR3 DNA sequence: TGTGCCAGCAGCCAAGGGACAGTCTCCTACGAGCAGTACTTC.

V gene TRBV30 combines with J gene TRBJ1-3; D is ambiguous. CDR1 and CDR2 (germline): GTSNPN, SVGIG (reference sequence). The V gene lost 4 bases and the J gene lost 0 bases, with 13 bases spanning the gap. This CDR3 is 15 amino acids long. CDR3 DNA: TGTGCCTGGAAGTCTCCCAGGCTCTCTGGAAACACCATATATTTT. Its translation: CAWKSPRLSGNTIYF.

The rearrangement uses TRBV7-2 and TRBJ1-2, with D tentatively TRBD1 (6 bases). The CDR3 covers 13 residues. Germline CDR1 and CDR2: SGHTA and FQGNSA. V shed 4 bases and J shed 8 bases, with 14 bases lying between them. This chain's CDR3 is CASSSRTVWGYTF. The CDR3 DNA reads TGTGCCAGCAGCTCGAGGACAGTCTGGGGCTACACCTTC.

J is TRBJ1-2 and V is TRBV2, with TRBD1 matching 8 bases. V lost 7 bases and J lost 0; bases outside the gene matches: 7. The CDR3 has 15 amino acids. CDR1 SNHLY and CDR2 FYNNEI come from the germline V gene. The CDR3 nucleotides read TGTGCCAGCATGTCGAAGACAGGGGCTAACTATGGCTACACCTTC. Encoded protein: CASMSKTGANYGYTF.

The gene calls are TRBV19 and TRBJ1-1, with D possibly matching TRBD1 (6 bases). Germline CDR1 is LNHDA and CDR2 is SQIVND (reference sequence). Trimming left V 7 bases short and J 1 base short, with 16 bases between. This CDR3 contains 15 residues. CDR3 DNA sequence: TGTGCCAGTACCACGGGGGGCCTTTGGAACACTGAAGCTTTCTTT. Translation gives CASTTGGLWNTEAFF.

This sequence joins TRBV2 and TRBJ2-3, with D uncertain. The V end was cut by 6 bases, the J end by 1 base, with 8 bases between. The germline gives CDR1 SNHLY, CDR2 FYNNEI. The CDR3 is 13 amino acids. The CDR3 region is CASSPRGTDTQYF. The CDR3 bases are TGTGCCAGCAGCCCTCGAGGCACAGATACGCAGTATTTT.

This chain connects TRBV7-2 to TRBJ1-4; D is unclear. The CDR3 has 15 amino acids. V shed 1 base and J shed 8 bases, with 14 bases lying between them. Germline assignment: CDR1 SGHTA and CDR2 FQGNSA. CDR3 residues: CASSLGPPRREKLFF. The CDR3 nucleotides read TGTGCCAGCAGCTTAGGACCTCCTCGGCGGGAAAAACTGTTTTTT.

This chain connects TRBV6-6 to TRBJ1-5, with TRBD1 identical over 7 bases. Germline-derived CDR1 and CDR2 are MNHNY and SVGAGI (reference sequence). Trimming at V came to 7 bases and at J to 1 base, leaving 4 bases not matched to a gene. The CDR3 is 14 amino acids. CDR3 DNA: TGTGCCAGCAAACGGGACAGCAGCAATCAGCCCCAGCATTTT. This encodes CASKRDSSNQPQHF.

The gene calls are TRBV5-1 and TRBJ1-5; possible D gene TRBD1, 5 bases. Trimming removed 4 bases from V and 0 bases from J, with 14 bases in between. In germline, CDR1 is SGHRS, CDR2 YFSETQ. This CDR3 has 16 residues. The CDR3 nucleotides are TGCGCCAGCAGCCCCGGCGCGGGGGGTAGCAATCAGCCCCAGCATTTT. Translated, it gives CASSPGAGGSNQPQHF.

The V and J genes are TRBV7-8 and TRBJ2-7, with 9 bases fitting TRBD1. V gave up 4 bases and J gave up 0 bases; unmatched junction bases: 7. Per the germline V gene, CDR1 is SGHVS and CDR2 is FQNEAQ. The CDR3 totals 16 residues. In nucleotides, the CDR3 is TGTGCCAGCAGCTCGCACAGGGGGCTAAGCTCCTACGAGCAGTACTTC. Its protein product is CASSSHRGLSSYEQYF.

Note on this clone: The same CDR3 arises from other DNA sequences in this sample as well. V usage is TRBV7-2 and J usage is TRBJ1-2; TRBD1 is a possible D gene (5 bases). The CDR3 is 16 residues long. The V gene's germline CDR1 is SGHTA and CDR2 FQGNSA. The germline V and J ends were trimmed by 3 bases and 2 bases, with 16 bases remaining between them. The CDR3 protein is CASSLVPDSRNYGYTF. The CDR3 coding sequence is TGTGCCAGCAGCTTGGTCCCCGACAGCAGAAACTATGGCTACACCTTC.

The J gene is TRBJ2-1, the V gene TRBV5-1; D is unresolved. With 0 bases removed from V and 5 bases from J, the gap between germline ends came to 9 bases. The CDR3 is 14 residues long. Germline values: CDR1 SGHRS, CDR2 YFSETQ. The CDR3 here is CASSLGAGHNEQFF. The CDR3, as DNA: TGCGCCAGCAGCTTGGGGGCCGGCCACAATGAGCAGTTCTTC.

The rearrangement uses TRBV7-9 and TRBJ2-5; D unclear. Germline V CDR1 and CDR2: SEHNR, FQNEAQ (reference sequence). Trimming stripped 2 bases from V and 5 bases from J, with 15 bases between. The CDR3 loop spans 15 amino acids. CDR3 coding DNA: TGTGCCAGCAGCTTATTGGCTCTTCGTCAGGAGACCCAGTACTTC. Translated, it gives CASSLLALRQETQYF.

The gene calls are TRBV11-2 and TRBJ2-5, with 12 bases aligning to TRBD2. V dropped 4 bases and J dropped 4; count of bases not matched to a gene: 4. The CDR3 is 15 residues long. In germline, CDR1 is SGHAT, CDR2 FQNNGV. The CDR3 bases are TGTGCCAGCAGCTCCCTAGCGGGGGGGGGAGAGACCCAGTACTTC. This sequence encodes CASSSLAGGGETQYF.

V gene TRBV15 combines with J gene TRBJ1-3; D is unclear. Germline assignment: CDR1 LNHNV and CDR2 YYDKDF (reference sequence). V was clipped by 1 base and J by 4 bases, with 8 bases between them. The CDR3 is made up of 14 amino acids. This CDR3 reads CATSRGPGGNTIYF. The CDR3 region has the DNA TGTGCCACCAGCAGAGGACCAGGAGGAAACACCATATATTTT.

The chain couples TRBV2 to TRBJ2-1; TRBD2 matches 9 bases. The CDR3 sequence is 17 residues long. The J segment lost 8 bases and the V segment lost 0 bases, leaving 11 bases of the junction unmatched. Germline V lookup: CDR1 SNHLY, CDR2 FYNNEI. CDR3: CASSEAMRGGFQDEQFF. The CDR3 coding sequence is TGTGCCAGCAGTGAAGCGATGCGGGGGGGCTTTCAGGATGAGCAGTTCTTC. Drawing the rest from reference TRBV2 and TRBJ2-1, the complete variable domain is EPEVTQTPSHQVTQMGQEVILRCVPISNHLYFYWYRQILGQKVEFLVSFYNNEISEKSEIFDDQFSVERPDGSNFTLKIRSTKLEDSAMYFCASSEAMRGGFQDEQFFGPGTRLTVL.

The chain carries TRBV29-1 and TRBJ2-7; the match to TRBD2 covers 7 bases. CDR3 size: 14 residues. Germline-derived CDR1 and CDR2 are SQVTM and ANQGSEA. The junction had 6 bases not matched to a gene; V was cut back by 4 bases and J by 0 bases. CDR3 coding DNA: TGCAGCGTTGGGGCCGGGGGGAACTCCTACGAGCAGTACTTC. This translates into CSVGAGGNSYEQYF.

The chain recombines TRBV7-9 with TRBJ2-2; D ambiguous. This CDR3 is 12 amino acids long. The germline CDR1 and CDR2 sequences are SEHNR and FQNEAQ (reference sequence). Deletions cut 5 bases from V and 7 bases from J, with 8 bases between. CDR3 region: CASSHSGGELFF. In DNA form, the CDR3 reads TGTGCCAGCAGCCACTCGGGCGGGGAGCTGTTTTTT.

Here the CDR3 reads CAISDGRGHYGYTF. The DNA for the CDR3 is TGTGCCATCAGTGATGGGCGGGGTCACTATGGCTACACCTTC. The chain is built from TRBV10-3 and TRBJ1-2; unclear D gene. Germline lookup yields CDR1 ENHRY and CDR2 SYGVKD. This CDR3 spans 14 amino acids. V was shortened by 3 bases and J by 3 bases, with 11 bases between the two germline ends.

The chain joins TRBV5-6 to TRBJ2-1, with a possible D match to TRBD2 (6 bases). CDR3 length equals 15 residues. Trimming shortened V by 4 bases and J by 3 bases, and 14 bases separated the two germline ends. Per the germline V gene, CDR1 is SGHDT and CDR2 is YYEEEE. CDR3 sequence: CASSLASVFYNEQFF. The CDR3 bases are TGTGCCAGCAGCCTGGCTAGCGTCTTCTACAATGAGCAGTTCTTC.

The chain uses TRBV29-1 and TRBJ2-1; D may be TRBD2 (5 bases). CDR1 and CDR2 (germline): SQVTM, ANQGSEA. The CDR3 sequence is 14 residues long. V lost 4 bases and J 3 bases, leaving 13 bases between the germline ends. This chain's CDR3 is CSVVRISVYNEQFF. In DNA, the CDR3 is TGCAGCGTTGTACGTATTAGCGTCTACAATGAGCAGTTCTTC.

This rearrangement joins TRBV30 to TRBJ1-1, with TRBD1 matching over 8 bases. The CDR3 covers 15 residues. Per the germline V gene, CDR1 is GTSNPN and CDR2 is SVGIG (reference sequence). Germline trimming cut 3 bases from V and 6 bases from J; bases unmatched to any gene: 12. The CDR3 reads CAWSLLTGDSAEAFF. CDR3 bases: TGTGCCTGGAGCTTACTGACAGGGGATAGTGCTGAAGCTTTCTTT.

This clone was detected only once. The rearrangement joins TRBV25-1 to TRBJ2-1; a possible D gene is TRBD2 (5 bases). Germline CDR1 reads MGHDK; CDR2 reads SYGVNS. Trimming cost V 8 bases and J 4 bases, with 18 bases left between them. This CDR3 has 15 residues. The CDR3 spells CASLSSFSGYNEQFF. The CDR3 DNA is TGTGCCAGCCTTAGCTCGTTCAGCGGATACAATGAGCAGTTCTTC.

Concerning this clone itself: One end of the junction does not line up with germline, which may come from a read error. The CDR3 nucleotides are TGTGCCAGCAGTTACTCCAGTAGGGGCCAAGGGACCCAGTACTTC. This encodes CASSYSSRGQGTQYF. The chain couples TRBV6-5 to TRBJ2-5, with a weak D call TRBD1 (5 bases). There are 15 residues in the CDR3. Germline V CDR1 and CDR2: MNHEY, SVGAGI.

The table lists this clone with a count of one. The chain links TRBV19 to TRBJ2-3; maybe TRBD1 (5 bases). CDR1 and CDR2 from the germline V gene are LNHDA and SQIVND (reference sequence). V lost 10 bases to trimming and J lost 1 base, with 15 bases between them. The CDR3 is made up of 14 amino acids. This CDR3 reads CATVDRTRTDTQYF. For the CDR3, the DNA is TGTGCCACCGTCGACAGAACCCGCACAGATACGCAGTATTTT.

The rearrangement uses TRBV9 and TRBJ1-2, with D hard to call. Trimming cost V 2 bases and J 1 base, with 12 bases left between them. The CDR3 is 15 amino acids. The germline V gene encodes CDR1 SGDLS and CDR2 YYNGEE. The DNA for the CDR3 is TGTGCCAGCAGCGTTCAATTGGGGAGTAACTATGGCTACACCTTC. Encoded protein: CASSVQLGSNYGYTF.

V is TRBV18 and J is TRBJ1-1; TRBD1 agrees at 7 bases. This CDR3 has 16 amino acids. CDR1 and CDR2 from the germline V gene are KGHSH and LQKENI. Unmatched junction bases numbered 14, after V lost 1 base and J lost 9 bases. The CDR3 DNA reads as TGTGCCAGCTCACCACGAGGGGGCGAACAGGGAGGCCAAGCTTTCTTT. Translated: CASSPRGGEQGGQAFF.

This chain connects TRBV10-1 to TRBJ2-5; 7 bases fit TRBD2. V dropped 8 bases and J dropped 1; count of bases not matched to a gene: 7. The germline V gene has CDR1 WNHNN and CDR2 SYGVQD (reference sequence). This CDR3 contains 14 residues. CDR3 nucleotide sequence: TGCGCCAGCGTCTATAGCGGGCCCCAAGAGACCCAGTACTTC. Its protein product is CASVYSGPQETQYF.